The 18 T cell receptor beta chains in this list originate from one sample, sequenced in a study of T cell changes during pregnancy in multiple sclerosis. Profiled with immunoSEQ multiplex PCR; TCRdb holds only in-frame clones, not every one. The sample yields some 24,000 clones, under 95% seen once. Here the sequenced sample was CD8+ T cells from peripheral blood mononuclear cells, taken in the third trimester of pregnancy. The receptors were sampled from a female donor in good health, enrolled as a control in a pregnancy study.

The chain joins TRBV2 to TRBJ2-1; D possibly corresponds to TRBD1 (6 bases). With 8 bases removed from V and 6 bases from J, the gap between germline ends came to 23 bases. CDR1 and CDR2 from the germline V gene are SNHLY and FYNNEI. The CDR3 loop spans 16 amino acids. The CDR3 DNA reads TGTGCCAGCTGGGGACATACCCCGAGGGGGACCAATGAGCAGTTCTTC. Translation gives CASWGHTPRGTNEQFF.

The chain is built from TRBV10-2 and TRBJ2-1; TRBD2 agrees at 7 bases. V lost 3 bases, J lost 7 bases, and 6 bases stayed unmatched. This CDR3 is 14 amino acids long. Germline V CDR1 and CDR2: WSHSY, SAAADI. CDR3 in amino acids: CASSDRGTTNEQFF. CDR3 DNA sequence: TGCGCCAGCAGTGACCGCGGGACTACGAATGAGCAGTTCTTC.

The table lists this clone with a count of one. The chain uses TRBV5-6 and TRBJ2-1, with 7 nucleotides matching TRBD2. Trimming at V came to 7 bases and at J to 10 bases, leaving 26 bases not matched to a gene. Germline CDR1 and CDR2: SGHDT and YYEEEE. The length of the CDR3 is 18 residues. This CDR3 reads CASHTSGPEGLLIYEQFF. For the CDR3, the DNA is TGTGCCAGCCATACCTCCGGGCCGGAGGGACTACTCATCTACGAGCAGTTCTTC.

V usage is TRBV4-1 and J usage is TRBJ2-1, with 10 bases identical to TRBD2. CDR3 length: 17 residues. Per the germline V gene, CDR1 is MGHRA and CDR2 is YSYEKL. Unmatched junction bases numbered 6, after V lost 0 bases and J lost 4 bases. CDR3 protein: CASSQDGSGGTYNEQFF. In DNA, the CDR3 is TGCGCCAGCAGCCAAGATGGTAGCGGGGGGACTTACAATGAGCAGTTCTTC.

This clone was seen once. This chain joins TRBV6-5 and TRBJ1-4; the D is unclear. Trimming cost V 1 base and J 5 bases, with 11 bases left between them. CDR1 and CDR2 (germline): MNHEY, SVGAGI. The CDR3 sequence is 15 residues long. The CDR3 nucleotides read TGTGCCAGCAGTTACTACGGGGTTGGGAATGAAAAACTGTTTTTT. Its translation is CASSYYGVGNEKLFF.

This clone was observed once. J is TRBJ1-2 and V is TRBV10-3, with 8 positions matching TRBD1. Trimming cost V 3 bases and J 7 bases; bases outside gene matches: 7. The CDR3 runs to 14 residues. Germline V lookup: CDR1 ENHRY, CDR2 SYGVKD. Here the CDR3 DNA reads TGTGCCATCAGTGACCCGCAGGGGGCGCGTGGCTACACCTTC. Its translation is CAISDPQGARGYTF.

This sequence joins TRBV14 and TRBJ2-7; D is undetermined. Per the germline V gene, CDR1 is SGHDN and CDR2 is FVKESK. The CDR3 extends over 12 amino acids. Trimming stripped 6 bases from V and 3 bases from J, with 9 bases between. The CDR3 DNA reads as TGTGCCAGCAGTCGAGGCTTCTACGAGCAGTACTTC. Encoded protein: CASSRGFYEQYF.

This sequence joins TRBV9 and TRBJ1-2; tentative D call: TRBD1 (5 bases). The CDR3 is 11 residues long. From germline, CDR1 is SGDLS and CDR2 YYNGEE. The V end was cut by 3 bases, the J end by 7 bases, with 7 bases between. CDR3 nucleotides: TGTGCCAGCAGCGCGCAGGGTGGCTACACCTTC. It specifies CASSAQGGYTF.

The chain recombines TRBV18 with TRBJ2-3; 7 bases map to TRBD1. This CDR3 region has 16 residues. CDR1 is KGHSH and CDR2 is LQKENI in the germline V gene. Trimming removed 5 bases from V and 2 bases from J; junction bases left unmatched: 10. CDR3 protein: CASSSGQASPTDTQYF. CDR3 DNA sequence: TGTGCCAGCTCATCAGGACAGGCGTCCCCCACAGATACGCAGTATTTT.

The chain recombines TRBV6-5 with TRBJ2-7; no reliable D call. V lost 0 bases, J lost 5 bases, and 11 bases lay in between. Germline CDR1 reads MNHEY; CDR2 reads SVGAGI. The CDR3 sequence is 14 residues long. The CDR3 here is CASSYSGRPDEQYF. The CDR3, as DNA: TGTGCCAGCAGTTACTCGGGCAGGCCGGACGAGCAGTACTTC.

The rearrangement uses TRBV5-1 and TRBJ2-6; unclear D gene. Trimming stripped 1 base from V and 2 bases from J, with 4 bases between. Looked up from germline, CDR1 is SGHRS and CDR2 is YFSETQ. CDR3 length: 14 amino acids. The CDR3 sequence is CASSLSTGANVLTF. The CDR3 nucleotides read TGCGCCAGCAGCTTGTCAACTGGGGCCAACGTCCTGACTTTC.

The chain joins TRBV9 to TRBJ1-6; a weak D match, TRBD1 (5 bases). V lost 3 bases to trimming and J lost 8 bases, with 15 bases between them. This CDR3 is built from 15 residues. Per the germline V gene, CDR1 is SGDLS and CDR2 is YYNGEE. The CDR3 loop is CASSGSRAIDSPLHF. The CDR3 DNA is TGTGCCAGCAGCGGCTCCAGGGCGATTGATTCACCCCTCCACTTT.

The rearrangement links TRBV19 to TRBJ1-1; TRBD1 aligns across 8 bases. This CDR3 region has 13 residues. V lost 7 bases and J lost 3; bases outside the gene matches: 4. From germline, CDR1 is LNHDA and CDR2 SQIVND (reference sequence). DNA for the CDR3: TGTGCCAGTATCAGACAGGGGTACACTGAAGCTTTCTTT. Its translation: CASIRQGYTEAFF. Together with reference TRBV19 and TRBJ1-1, the CDR3 gives the full variable domain: DGGITQSPKYLFRKEGQNVTLSCEQNLNHDAMYWYRQDPGQGLRLIYYSQIVNDFQKGDIAEGYSVSREKKESFPLTVTSAQKNPTAFYLCASIRQGYTEAFFGQGTRLTVV.

The genes are TRBV2 and TRBJ1-1; D call uncertain. The ends were cut back, 5 bases at V and 3 bases at J, with 10 bases in the middle. Germline CDR1 SNHLY, CDR2 FYNNEI. CDR3 length: 13 amino acids. In DNA form, the CDR3 reads TGTGCCAGCAGTCGGGGAGGGTACACTGAAGCTTTCTTT. This gives the protein CASSRGGYTEAFF.

The genes are TRBV4-2 and TRBJ2-1, with D possibly matching TRBD1 (6 bases). This CDR3 has 16 residues. Germline V CDR1 and CDR2: LGHNA, YNFKEQ. V was trimmed by 4 bases and J by 2 bases, leaving 15 bases between them. CDR3 in DNA: TGTGCCAGCAGCCCCGAAGATGGGACACCCTACAATGAGCAGTTCTTC. This translates into CASSPEDGTPYNEQFF.

The table lists this clone with a few counts. The chain uses TRBV5-1 and TRBJ1-1; 7 positions agree with TRBD1. The CDR3 is 15 residues long. The J segment lost 4 bases and the V segment lost 0 bases, leaving 6 bases of the junction unmatched. Germline V lookup: CDR1 SGHRS, CDR2 YFSETQ. The DNA for the CDR3 is TGCGCCAGCAGCTTGGTTGAGACAGGGCTCACTGAAGCTTTCTTT. It codes for CASSLVETGLTEAFF.

The chain joins TRBV5-1 to TRBJ2-3; 9 bases line up with TRBD2. Germline CDR1 SGHRS, CDR2 YFSETQ. The CDR3 is 15 amino acids. V was clipped by 2 bases and J by 6 bases; unmatched bases: 7. The chain's CDR3 is CASSFELAGGDTQYF. As DNA, the CDR3 is TGCGCCAGCAGCTTTGAACTAGCGGGTGGGGATACGCAGTATTTT.

This clone was seen once. The V gene is TRBV28, the J gene TRBJ2-1; 10 bases fit TRBD1. J gave up 3 bases and V 5 bases, and 4 bases lay outside the gene matches. CDR3 length: 15 residues. CDR1 MDHEN and CDR2 SYDVKM come from the germline V gene. The CDR3 region has the DNA TGTGCCAGCAGTGAAGACAGGGGGCTCTACAATGAGCAGTTCTTC. Its translation: CASSEDRGLYNEQFF.